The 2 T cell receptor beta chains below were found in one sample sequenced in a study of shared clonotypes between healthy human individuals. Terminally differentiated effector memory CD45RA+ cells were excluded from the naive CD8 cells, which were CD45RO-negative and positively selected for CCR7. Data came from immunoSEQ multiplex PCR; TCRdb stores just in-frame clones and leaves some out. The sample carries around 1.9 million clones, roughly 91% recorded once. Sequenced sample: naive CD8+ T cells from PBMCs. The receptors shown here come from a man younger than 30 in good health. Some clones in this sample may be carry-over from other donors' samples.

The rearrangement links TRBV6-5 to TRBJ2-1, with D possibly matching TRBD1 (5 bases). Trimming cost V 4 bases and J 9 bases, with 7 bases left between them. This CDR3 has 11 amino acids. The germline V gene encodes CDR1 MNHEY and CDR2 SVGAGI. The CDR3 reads CASSSQGEQFF. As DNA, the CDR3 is TGTGCCAGCAGTTCCCAGGGTGAGCAGTTCTTC.

CDR3 in amino acids: CASSSPRRTVGAEAFF. The CDR3 DNA reads as TGTGCCAGCAGCTCTCCCCGGAGGACAGTGGGCGCTGAAGCTTTCTTT. The chain links TRBV7-2 to TRBJ1-1, with D perhaps TRBD1 (6 bases). Trimming removed 4 bases at V and 6 bases at J, with 21 bases between. Germline V gene data show CDR1 as SGHTA and CDR2 as FQGNSA. The CDR3 is made up of 16 amino acids. The whole variable domain, filled in from reference TRBV7-2 and TRBJ1-1, reads GAGVSQSPSNKVTEKGKDVELRCDPISGHTALYWYRQSLGQGLEFLIYFQGNSAPDKSGLPSDRFSAERTGGSVSTLTIQRTQQEDSAVYLCASSSPRRTVGAEAFFGQGTRLTVV.